This TCR beta chain comes out of a study of shared clonotypes between healthy human individuals. Turning to the study itself: CD4 naive and memory got three plates each, CD8 naive two, CD8 memory one.

Between the trimmed V and J ends, which lost 6 bases and 1 base, there was a span of 15 bases. From germline, CDR1 is SEHNR and CDR2 FQNEAQ (reference sequence). The CDR3 runs to 15 residues. In the naive CD8 group, cells lacked CD45RO and were positively selected for CCR7, so terminally differentiated effector memory CD45RA+ cells were left out. Sorted subsets were amplified in replicate PCRs using around 0.2 ug DNA, 32,000 or so T cell genomes. Measured with immunoSEQ multiplex PCR; TCRdb has only the in-frame clones, and not every one. The data show around 2,000,000 clones, about 92% seen once. The TCR comes from a man between 18 and 29 years old in good health. Some clones in this sample may be carry-over from other donors' samples. The genes are TRBV7-9 and TRBJ1-2; perhaps TRBD1 as D (5 bases). The sample taken for sequencing was naive CD8+ T cells from PBMCs. The CDR3 here is CASRVWDGDNYGYTF. Written as DNA, the CDR3 is TGTGCCAGCAGGGTCTGGGACGGAGATAACTATGGCTACACCTTC.